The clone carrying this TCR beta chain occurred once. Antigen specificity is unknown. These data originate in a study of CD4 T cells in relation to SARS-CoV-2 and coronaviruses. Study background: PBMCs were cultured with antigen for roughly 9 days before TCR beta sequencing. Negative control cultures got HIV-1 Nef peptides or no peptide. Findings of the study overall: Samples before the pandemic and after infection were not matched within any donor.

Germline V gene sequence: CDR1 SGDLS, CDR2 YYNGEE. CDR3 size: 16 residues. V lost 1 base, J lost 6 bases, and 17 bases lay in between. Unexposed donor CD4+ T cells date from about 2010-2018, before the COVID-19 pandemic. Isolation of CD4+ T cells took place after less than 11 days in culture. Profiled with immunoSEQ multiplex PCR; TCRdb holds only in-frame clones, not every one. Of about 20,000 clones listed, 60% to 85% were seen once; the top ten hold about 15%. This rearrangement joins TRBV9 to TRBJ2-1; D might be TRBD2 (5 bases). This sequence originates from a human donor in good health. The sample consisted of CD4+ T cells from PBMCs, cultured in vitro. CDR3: CASSVLSGTHGNEQFF. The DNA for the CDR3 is TGTGCCAGCAGCGTATTAAGCGGCACCCATGGCAATGAGCAGTTCTTC.